One sample yielded the 13 T cell receptor beta chains listed below, sequenced in a study of TIL therapy for anti-PD-1-resistant metastatic lung cancer. Time point meaning: pre-treatment sample, taken before nivolumab and TIL therapy. The immunoSEQ assay was v3. TCRdb's table, derived via immunoSEQ multiplex PCR, lists solely in-frame clones and lacks some. Here the sample spans 25,000 to 35,000 clones, just under 75% being singletons. This specimen was blood, taken at baseline. These receptors were taken from a woman aged 25-85 years with non-small cell lung cancer.

This clone turned up a few times. This chain links TRBV30 with TRBJ2-1; D perhaps matches TRBD2 (5 bases). V lost 2 bases and J 6 bases, leaving 20 bases between the germline ends. This CDR3 is 16 amino acids long. The germline V gene encodes CDR1 GTSNPN and CDR2 SVGIG (reference sequence). In nucleotides, the CDR3 is TGTGCCTGGAGTCTCCGGAGGTCGAACCTGGGCAATGAGCAGTTCTTC. Its protein product is CAWSLRRSNLGNEQFF.

This chain joins TRBV6-1 and TRBJ2-1; 7 nucleotides align to TRBD1. Germline CDR1 is MNHNS and CDR2 is SASEGT. J gave up 5 bases and V 6 bases, and 4 bases lay outside the gene matches. The CDR3 extends over 13 amino acids. This CDR3 is CASSLDRDNEQFF. In DNA, the CDR3 is TGTGCCAGCAGCCTAGACAGGGACAATGAGCAGTTCTTC.

V is TRBV11-2 and J is TRBJ2-7, with 9 bases identical to TRBD2. Germline V gene lookup returns CDR1 SGHAT and CDR2 FQNNGV. This CDR3 spans 15 amino acids. With 1 base clipped from V and 6 bases from J, the junction kept 7 bases outside the gene matches. The CDR3 sequence: CASSLVAGLAFEQYF. In nucleotides, the CDR3 is TGTGCCAGCAGCTTAGTAGCAGGACTAGCGTTCGAGCAGTACTTC.

This chain connects TRBV6-6 to TRBJ1-2, with D possibly being TRBD1 (6 bases). The CDR3 contains 13 residues. V lost 5 bases, J lost 2 bases, and 9 bases lay in between. Germline CDR1 and CDR2: MNHNY and SVGAGI (reference sequence). This chain's CDR3 is CASSHTGNYGYTF. CDR3 nucleotides: TGTGCCAGCAGTCACACAGGGAACTATGGCTACACCTTC.

This sequence joins TRBV28 and TRBJ2-2, with a possible D match to TRBD1 (6 bases). The CDR3 contains 16 residues. Germline V gene lookup returns CDR1 MDHEN and CDR2 SYDVKM. Trimming took 5 bases from V and 3 from J, leaving 16 bases between them. In nucleotides, the CDR3 is TGTGCCAGCAGTCCCGGGACAATTGTTCACACCGGGGAGCTGTTTTTT. It is translated as CASSPGTIVHTGELFF.

V is TRBV2 and J is TRBJ1-2; TRBD1 agrees at 8 bases. CDR3 length: 15 amino acids. V lost 6 bases to trimming and J lost 5 bases; unmatched junction nucleotides: 11. Germline CDR1 and CDR2: SNHLY and FYNNEI. Written as DNA, the CDR3 is TGTGCCAGCAGACGTCCGGGACAGGTTCTTTATGGCTACACCTTC. Translated: CASRRPGQVLYGYTF. The full variable domain, completed using reference TRBV2 and TRBJ1-2, is EPEVTQTPSHQVTQMGQEVILRCVPISNHLYFYWYRQILGQKVEFLVSFYNNEISEKSEIFDDQFSVERPDGSNFTLKIRSTKLEDSAMYFCASRRPGQVLYGYTFGSGTRLTVV.

The chain has TRBV10-3 and TRBJ1-4, with 8 bases matching TRBD1. The CDR3 totals 13 residues. Trimming cost V 6 bases and J 5 bases; bases outside gene matches: 2. Germline V CDR1 and CDR2: ENHRY, SYGVKD. The CDR3 bases are TGTGCCATCAGGGGGACAGGCAATGAAAAACTGTTTTTT. This codes for CAIRGTGNEKLFF.

This chain uses TRBV6-4 with TRBJ2-1; D remains ambiguous. CDR1 and CDR2 from the germline V gene are MRHNA and SNTAGT. Trimming pared 3 bases from V and 2 bases from J, leaving 11 bases between. The length of the CDR3 is 15 residues. The CDR3 DNA follows: TGTGCCAGCAGTGATTCAGGAGACCCCTACAATGAGCAGTTCTTC. Residues: CASSDSGDPYNEQFF.

The gene calls are TRBV5-5 and TRBJ2-5, with 9 bases fitting TRBD2. Unmatched junction bases numbered 4, after V lost 2 bases and J lost 5 bases. This CDR3 is built from 14 residues. The germline CDR1 and CDR2 sequences are SGHKS and YYEKEE (reference sequence). CDR3 residues: CASSLAGGSETQYF. CDR3 bases: TGTGCCAGCAGCTTAGCGGGAGGATCTGAGACCCAGTACTTC.

CDR3 loop: CASSLSGGVSNYGYTF. CDR3 sequence (DNA): TGTGCCAGCAGTTTATCCGGGGGTGTCTCTAACTATGGCTACACCTTC. This rearrangement joins TRBV27 to TRBJ1-2, with D tentatively TRBD1 (5 bases). This CDR3 contains 16 residues. Germline values: CDR1 MNHEY, CDR2 SMNVEV (reference sequence). Trimming stripped 0 bases from V and 0 bases from J, with 11 bases between.

The CDR3 reads CASSYSNYAQETQYF. DNA of the CDR3: TGTGCCAGCAGTTACTCGAACTATGCGCAAGAGACCCAGTACTTC. V usage is TRBV6-5 and J usage is TRBJ2-5, with no clear D. The germline V gene has CDR1 MNHEY and CDR2 SVGAGI. Trimming removed 0 bases at V and 2 bases at J, with 10 bases between. The CDR3 length is 15 residues.

This clone appeared a single time. The chain uses TRBV14 and TRBJ2-1, with D unclear. The CDR3 consists of 12 residues. Trimming removed 0 bases at V and 8 bases at J, with 5 bases between. Germline CDR1 and CDR2: SGHDN and FVKESK. CDR3 nucleotide sequence: TGTGCCAGCAGCCAAGATTGGGATGAGCAGTTCTTC. The encoded protein is CASSQDWDEQFF.

The chain joins TRBV7-2 to TRBJ2-5, with D unclear. V was clipped by 3 bases and J by 2 bases, with 7 bases between them. This CDR3 is built from 13 residues. CDR1 is SGHTA, CDR2 FQGNSA, per germline. The CDR3 sequence: CASSFYKQETQYF. The DNA of the CDR3 is TGTGCCAGCAGCTTCTATAAGCAAGAGACCCAGTACTTC.